What follows are 8 T cell receptor beta chains derived from one specimen sequenced in a study of a mutant IDH1 vaccine in newly diagnosed glioma. This sample's time point: week 11, during vaccination. Vaccine doses each comprised 300 ug of mutant IDH1 20-mer peptide, with topical imiquimod. These TCRs' antigens remain unknown. Profiled with immunoSEQ multiplex PCR; TCRdb holds only in-frame clones, not every one. Counted here are roughly 110,000 clones, almost 90% occurring once; the ten biggest clones make up 0.5% to 0.65%. The sample was PBMCs, taken from a glioma patient whose treatment included an IDH1 peptide vaccine. These receptors were taken from a woman aged 45-60 years with glioma.

The rearrangement joins TRBV7-9 to TRBJ2-4, with D uncertain. Trimming cost V 4 bases and J 8 bases, with 15 bases left between them. The length of the CDR3 is 14 residues. The germline V gene has CDR1 SEHNR and CDR2 FQNEAQ (reference sequence). This CDR3 is CASSSISSSDIQYF. DNA for the CDR3: TGTGCCAGCAGCTCGATATCCAGTTCAGACATTCAGTACTTC.

The chain joins TRBV5-1 to TRBJ1-4, with TRBD1 identical over 7 bases. CDR3 length: 15 residues. J gave up 5 bases and V 5 bases, and 9 bases lay outside the gene matches. Germline V CDR1 and CDR2: SGHRS, YFSETQ. CDR3 region: CASSFTGVSNEKLFF. CDR3 DNA sequence: TGCGCCAGCAGTTTCACAGGGGTTTCGAATGAAAAACTGTTTTTT.

V gene TRBV5-6 combines with J gene TRBJ2-1; D is unresolved. Germline V gene lookup returns CDR1 SGHDT and CDR2 YYEEEE. CDR3 length: 12 amino acids. V dropped 4 bases and J dropped 7 bases, with 9 bases sitting between them. The CDR3 DNA sequence: TGTGCCAGCAGCCTCCCTAGGAATGAGCAGTTCTTC. It codes for CASSLPRNEQFF.

The chain employs TRBV5-1 and TRBJ2-7; maybe TRBD1 (6 bases). The germline CDR1 and CDR2 sequences are SGHRS and YFSETQ. This CDR3 has 15 amino acids. Trimming left V 5 bases short and J 6 bases short, with 21 bases between. CDR3 loop: CASRAAQGSWVEQYF. Here the CDR3 DNA reads TGCGCCAGCAGGGCAGCACAGGGTTCTTGGGTCGAGCAGTACTTC.

The CDR3 DNA is TGTGCCAGCAGTTCCCCGGCGGGCTTCGAGCAGTACTTC. Amino acids: CASSSPAGFEQYF. The chain links TRBV6-6 to TRBJ2-7, with D perhaps matching TRBD2 (5 bases). This CDR3 is built from 13 residues. The V end was cut by 4 bases, the J end by 6 bases, with 13 bases between. Germline lookup yields CDR1 MNHNY and CDR2 SVGAGI (reference sequence).

V and J are TRBV28 and TRBJ2-1; tentative D call: TRBD1 (6 bases). V was trimmed by 1 base and J by 6 bases, leaving 13 bases between them. CDR1 and CDR2 from the germline V gene are MDHEN and SYDVKM. This CDR3 contains 15 residues. CDR3: CASSLLGAWANEQFF. CDR3 sequence (DNA): TGTGCCAGCAGTTTATTGGGGGCGTGGGCCAATGAGCAGTTCTTC.

This chain links TRBV5-1 with TRBJ2-1, with D maybe TRBD1 (6 bases). The germline V and J ends were trimmed by 0 bases and 2 bases, with 12 bases remaining between them. Looked up from germline, CDR1 is SGHRS and CDR2 is YFSETQ. The CDR3 contains 16 residues. The CDR3 DNA reads as TGCGCCAGCAGCTTGGGGACAGATACGACCTACAATGAGCAGTTCTTC. It specifies CASSLGTDTTYNEQFF. Combining the CDR3 with reference TRBV5-1 and TRBJ2-1 gives the whole variable domain KAGVTQTPRYLIKTRGQQVTLSCSPISGHRSVSWYQQTPGQGLQFLFEYFSETQRNKGNFPGRFSGRQFSNSRSEMNVSTLELGDSALYLCASSLGTDTTYNEQFFGPGTRLTVL.

The table lists this clone with a count of one. This chain uses TRBV25-1 with TRBJ1-1; D gene ambiguous. V lost 7 bases and J lost 5, with 8 bases in between. Germline V CDR1 and CDR2: MGHDK, SYGVNS. The CDR3 has 11 residues. The CDR3 reads CASTLGTEAFF. The CDR3 DNA sequence: TGTGCCAGCACCCTGGGTACTGAAGCTTTCTTT.